One and the same sample provided the 17 T cell receptor beta chains below, sequenced in a study of graft-versus-host responses after intestinal transplantation. Data came from immunoSEQ multiplex PCR; TCRdb stores just in-frame clones and leaves some out. This sample has 90,000 to 120,000 clones; approximately 86% occur once, and the top ten carry approximately 0.76%. Antigens of these TCRs are unknown. The input for sequencing was unstimulated CD4+ T cells sorted from spleen or lymph node cells, taken before transplant. The receptors come from a human donor who was the organ donor for an intestinal transplant.

V gene TRBV5-5 combines with J gene TRBJ1-5; no clear D gene. The germline V gene encodes CDR1 SGHKS and CDR2 YYEKEE (reference sequence). CDR3 length: 15 residues. V shed 4 bases and J shed 1 base, with 12 bases lying between them. The CDR3 loop is CASSPGGVSNQPQHF. CDR3 DNA sequence: TGTGCCAGCAGCCCCGGCGGGGTGAGCAATCAGCCCCAGCATTTT.

The chain couples TRBV14 to TRBJ2-5; D is unclear. The CDR3 runs 15 residues. Per the germline V gene, CDR1 is SGHDN and CDR2 is FVKESK. V dropped 1 base and J dropped 5 bases, with 14 bases sitting between them. The CDR3 sequence is CASSQGPGHGETQYF. CDR3 DNA: TGTGCCAGCAGCCAAGGACCGGGTCATGGGGAGACCCAGTACTTC.

The V call is TRBV6-1, the J call TRBJ1-2; D is ambiguous. V lost 4 bases to trimming and J lost 6 bases, with 9 bases between them. The CDR3 totals 12 residues. Germline CDR1 and CDR2: MNHNS and SASEGT. The CDR3 is CASSAAGHGYTF. The CDR3 bases are TGTGCCAGCAGTGCCGCCGGCCATGGCTACACCTTC.

The V gene is TRBV2, the J gene TRBJ1-1; D unclear. Germline V gene data show CDR1 as SNHLY and CDR2 as FYNNEI. Trimming stripped 8 bases from V and 3 bases from J, with 13 bases between. This CDR3 has 13 amino acids. CDR3 DNA sequence: TGTGCCAGCTTATCAGAGAGAGACACTGAAGCTTTCTTT. This gives the protein CASLSERDTEAFF.

The chain is built from TRBV7-2 and TRBJ2-2; the match to TRBD2 covers 10 bases. CDR3 length equals 18 residues. V trimming: 5 bases; J trimming: 1 base; junction bases outside the gene matches: 10. Germline-derived CDR1 and CDR2 are SGHTA and FQGNSA. CDR3 protein: CASSPSVRTSGNTGELFF. Here the CDR3 DNA reads TGTGCCAGCAGCCCTAGTGTCCGGACTAGCGGGAACACCGGGGAGCTGTTTTTT.

The chain is built from TRBV6-1 and TRBJ2-5; D is ambiguous. The CDR3 has 18 amino acids. Trimming shortened V by 0 bases and J by 5 bases, and 22 bases separated the two germline ends. Germline CDR1 and CDR2: MNHNS and SASEGT. CDR3 region: CASSEAIISLGLPETQYF. The CDR3 DNA sequence: TGTGCCAGCAGTGAAGCCATAATTAGTCTCGGGTTGCCGGAGACCCAGTACTTC.

A few counts support this clone. Additional DNA sequences in this sample encode the identical CDR3. V is TRBV4-1 and J is TRBJ1-1; no reliable D call. V was shortened by 0 bases and J by 4 bases, with 0 bases between the two germline ends. From germline, CDR1 is MGHRA and CDR2 YSYEKL. The CDR3 totals 11 residues. Here the CDR3 DNA reads TGCGCCAGCAGCCAAGACACTGAAGCTTTCTTT. Protein: CASSQDTEAFF.

V usage is TRBV6-1 and J usage is TRBJ2-3; D possibly corresponds to TRBD1 (5 bases). This CDR3 comprises 14 residues. The V end lost 10 bases, the J end lost 0 bases, and 14 bases lay between the germline ends. Looked up from germline, CDR1 is MNHNS and CDR2 is SASEGT. The CDR3 loop reads CAIQTDSSTDTQYF. DNA of the CDR3: TGTGCCATACAGACAGACTCCAGCACAGATACGCAGTATTTT.

The chain couples TRBV7-9 to TRBJ1-6; D gene unclear. The CDR3 length is 12 residues. The V end was cut by 5 bases, the J end by 14 bases, with 13 bases between. Germline V gene sequence: CDR1 SEHNR, CDR2 FQNEAQ (reference sequence). The CDR3 reads CASSPSTGSLHF. DNA of the CDR3: TGTGCCAGCAGCCCAAGTACGGGGTCCCTCCACTTT.

The chain recombines TRBV6-1 with TRBJ2-5; tentative D call: TRBD1 (6 bases). Germline-derived CDR1 and CDR2 are MNHNS and SASEGT. The V and J ends lost 11 bases and 0 bases respectively, with 13 bases between them. The CDR3 spans 13 residues. The CDR3 sequence: CACRRDNQETQYF. The CDR3 coding sequence is TGTGCCTGCCGTCGGGACAACCAAGAGACCCAGTACTTC.

V and J are TRBV4-2 and TRBJ1-1; D unresolved. V shed 1 base and J shed 11 bases, with 8 bases lying between them. Germline CDR1 reads LGHNA; CDR2 reads YNFKEQ. CDR3 length: 11 amino acids. The DNA for the CDR3 is TGTGCCAGCAGCCAAGGGGTGGACGCTTTCTTT. Its translation: CASSQGVDAFF.

The chain uses TRBV6-6 and TRBJ2-2; a weak D match, TRBD2 (5 bases). The CDR3 contains 14 residues. The ends were cut back, 6 bases at V and 0 bases at J, with 8 bases in the middle. CDR1 is MNHNY, CDR2 SVGAGI, per germline (reference sequence). This CDR3 reads CASRRASNTGELFF. The CDR3, as DNA: TGTGCCAGCAGGCGGGCTTCGAACACCGGGGAGCTGTTTTTT.

The chain links TRBV7-9 to TRBJ1-2, with D maybe TRBD1 (5 bases). Germline CDR1 reads SEHNR; CDR2 reads FQNEAQ (reference sequence). V lost 0 bases, J lost 2 bases, and 10 bases lay in between. CDR3 length: 15 residues. CDR3 region: CASSLATGTNYGYTF. The CDR3 DNA reads TGTGCCAGCAGCTTAGCTACGGGGACCAACTATGGCTACACCTTC.

This clone has more than one count but fewer than ten. CDR3 DNA sequence: TGTGCCAGCGCCTCAAGCGGGGAGCTGTTTTTT. It is translated as CASASSGELFF. The chain links TRBV21-1 to TRBJ2-2. TRBV21-1 is tagged as a pseudogene. This CDR3 comprises 11 residues.

V and J are TRBV11-3 and TRBJ2-3; TRBD1 matches 8 bases. Germline lookup yields CDR1 SGHNT and CDR2 YENEEA. Losses at the gene ends were 5 bases for V and 10 bases for J; bases not matched to a gene: 5. The CDR3 spans 12 residues. The CDR3 bases are TGTGCCAGCAGCAAGACAGGGGTGGCGCAGTATTTT. Translation gives CASSKTGVAQYF. The full variable domain, rest sourced from reference TRBV11-3 and TRBJ2-3, is EAGVVQSPRYKIIEKKQPVAFWCNPISGHNTLYWYLQNLGQGPELLIRYENEEAVDDSQLPKDRFSAERLKGVDSTLKIQPAELGDSAVYLCASSKTGVAQYFGPGTRLTVL.

The chain recombines TRBV5-4 with TRBJ1-2; D not certain. V was trimmed by 0 bases and J by 0 bases, leaving 9 bases between them. The CDR3 loop spans 15 amino acids. From germline, CDR1 is SGHNT and CDR2 YYREEE (reference sequence). The CDR3 is CASSLEQIANYGYTF. The DNA for the CDR3 is TGTGCCAGCAGCTTGGAACAGATCGCTAACTATGGCTACACCTTC.

The chain couples TRBV7-9 to TRBJ2-1; TRBD2 matches 7 bases. This CDR3 contains 15 residues. Per germline, CDR1 SEHNR and CDR2 FQNEAQ (reference sequence). V shed 8 bases and J 7 bases; nucleotides not matched to a gene: 14. CDR3 protein: CASRAEGLADNEQFF. DNA of the CDR3: TGTGCCAGCCGAGCAGAGGGGCTAGCGGATAATGAGCAGTTCTTC.